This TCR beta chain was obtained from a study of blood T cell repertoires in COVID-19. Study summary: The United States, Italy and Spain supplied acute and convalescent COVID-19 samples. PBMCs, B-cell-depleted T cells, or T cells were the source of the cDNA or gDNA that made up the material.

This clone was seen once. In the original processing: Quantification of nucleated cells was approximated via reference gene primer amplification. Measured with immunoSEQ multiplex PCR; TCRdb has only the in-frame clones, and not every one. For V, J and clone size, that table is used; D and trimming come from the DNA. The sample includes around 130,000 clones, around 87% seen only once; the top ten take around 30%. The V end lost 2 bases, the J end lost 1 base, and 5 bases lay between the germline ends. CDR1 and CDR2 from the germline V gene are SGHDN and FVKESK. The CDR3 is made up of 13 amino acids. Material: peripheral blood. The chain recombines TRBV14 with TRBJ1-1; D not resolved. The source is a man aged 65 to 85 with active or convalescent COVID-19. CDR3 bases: TGTGCCAGCAGCCAACTTAAGAACACTGAAGCTTTCTTT. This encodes CASSQLKNTEAFF.